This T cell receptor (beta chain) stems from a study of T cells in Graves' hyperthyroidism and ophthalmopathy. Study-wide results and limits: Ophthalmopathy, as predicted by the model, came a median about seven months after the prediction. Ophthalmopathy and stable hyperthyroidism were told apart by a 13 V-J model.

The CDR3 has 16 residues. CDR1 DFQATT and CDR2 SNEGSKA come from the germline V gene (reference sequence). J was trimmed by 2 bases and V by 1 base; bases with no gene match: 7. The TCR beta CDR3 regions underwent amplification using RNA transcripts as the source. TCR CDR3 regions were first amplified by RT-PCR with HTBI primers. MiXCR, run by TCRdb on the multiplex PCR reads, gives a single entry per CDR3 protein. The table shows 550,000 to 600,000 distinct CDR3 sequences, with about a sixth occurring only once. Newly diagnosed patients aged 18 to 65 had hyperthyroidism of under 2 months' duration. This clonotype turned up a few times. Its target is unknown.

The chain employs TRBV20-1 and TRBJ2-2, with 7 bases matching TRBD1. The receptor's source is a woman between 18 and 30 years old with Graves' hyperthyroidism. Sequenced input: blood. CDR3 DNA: TGCAGTGCTAGAGGGGCCGGGACAGCTAACACCGGGGAGCTGTTTTTT. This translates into CSARGAGTANTGELFF.